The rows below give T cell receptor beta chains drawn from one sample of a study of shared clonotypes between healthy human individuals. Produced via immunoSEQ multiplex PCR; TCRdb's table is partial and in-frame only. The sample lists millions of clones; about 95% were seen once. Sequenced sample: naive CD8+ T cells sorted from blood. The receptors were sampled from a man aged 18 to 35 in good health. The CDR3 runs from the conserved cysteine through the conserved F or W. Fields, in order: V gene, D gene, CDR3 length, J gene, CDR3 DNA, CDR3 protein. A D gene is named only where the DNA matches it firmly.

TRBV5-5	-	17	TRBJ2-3	TGTGCCAGCAGCTGGGCGCGGAGAGACCGGCTCACAGATACGCAGTATTTT	CASSWARRDRLTDTQYF
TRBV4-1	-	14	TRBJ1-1	TGCGCCAGCAGCCAAAGTGCCCGGGGGCCTGAAGCTTTCTTT	CASSQSARGPEAFF
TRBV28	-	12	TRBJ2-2	TGTGCCAGCAGTTTTAACACCGGGGAGCTGTTTTTT	CASSFNTGELFF
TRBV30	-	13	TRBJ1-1	TGTGCCTGGAGTGTAGGGGGTGGGGCTGAAGCTTTCTTT	CAWSVGGGAEAFF
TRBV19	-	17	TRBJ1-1	TGTGCCAGTAGTATGGATCATTTACAGGAGGTTAACACTGAAGCTTTCTTT	CASSMDHLQEVNTEAFF
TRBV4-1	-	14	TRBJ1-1	TGCGCCAGCAGCCAAGGGGGGGACTACACTGAAGCTTTCTTT	CASSQGGDYTEAFF
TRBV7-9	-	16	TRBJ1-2	TGTGCCAGCAGCCTGAGCGGGTCGGAGGATCAGAATGGCTACACCTTC	CASSLSGSEDQNGYTF
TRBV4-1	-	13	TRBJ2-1	TGCGCCAGCAGCCTCCGACAGAGTAATGAGCAGTTCTTC	CASSLRQSNEQFF
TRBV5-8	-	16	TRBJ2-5	TGTGCCAGCAGCTTAGGCCGGGACCGTCTACAAGAGACCCAGTACTTC	CASSLGRDRLQETQYF
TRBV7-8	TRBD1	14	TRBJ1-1	TGTGCCAGCAGCTTACAGGGGGCCAACACTGAAGCTTTCTTT	CASSLQGANTEAFF
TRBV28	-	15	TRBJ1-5	TGTGCCAGCAGCTTTGTAACAGGAAGTGATCAGCCCCAGCATTTT	CASSFVTGSDQPQHF
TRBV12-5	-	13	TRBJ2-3	TGTGCTAGTGGTTTGTTACATCGAGATACGCAGTATTTT	CASGLLHRDTQYF
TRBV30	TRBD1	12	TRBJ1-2	TGTGCCTGTAGGGGACAGGTCTATGGCTACACCTTC	CACRGQVYGYTF
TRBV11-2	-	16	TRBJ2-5	TGTGCCAGCAGCTTAGGCGGTCAATCTCTCGGGGAGACCCAGTACTTC	CASSLGGQSLGETQYF
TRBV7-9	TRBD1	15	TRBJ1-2	TGTGCCAGCAGCTTAGGGACAGGCTTTGGCTATGGCTACACCTTC	CASSLGTGFGYGYTF